The rows below give T cell receptor beta chains drawn from one sample of a study. TCRdb called the 5' RACE reads again in MiXCR, with one record for every CDR3 protein. The table includes around 44,000 distinct CDR3 sequences, less than 25% detected once. What was sequenced was Tregs sorted from blood. These receptors were collected from a female donor with breast cancer. Both conserved end residues are part of each CDR3. The D gene is left open where the match is weak. Not every row has a clone size; where given, it reads once, few, many or a size class.

cdr3_nt cdr3_aa j_call d_call clone_size v_call
TGTGCCAGCAGTTACTCCAGGGCGGGGACTGAAGCTTTCTTT CASSYSRAGTEAFF TRBJ1-1 NA NA TRBV6-5
TGTGCCAGCAGTTTAGCGTCGTCAGGGGGCAGACGCACTGAAGCTTTCTTT CASSLASSGGRRTEAFF TRBJ1-1 TRBD1 NA TRBV12-3/TRBV12-4
TGTGCCAGCAGCTTAGATTCAGGGGGCGGCGAGACCCAGTACTTC CASSLDSGGGETQYF TRBJ2-5 TRBD1 NA TRBV11-2
TGTGCCAGCAGGCTTCTAGCGGGAGCTGCAGATACGCAGTATTTT CASRLLAGAADTQYF TRBJ2-3 TRBD2 few TRBV4-2
TGTGCCAGCAAGGAGGCGGGAGGGCGAGAGACCCAGTACTTC CASKEAGGRETQYF TRBJ2-5 TRBD2 many TRBV12-3/TRBV12-4
TGTGCCAGCAGTTCGTTTGACGGGAACACCCCTTACAATGAGCAGTTCTTC CASSSFDGNTPYNEQFF TRBJ2-1 NA few TRBV12-3/TRBV12-4
TGTGCCAGCAGTTTAGTCAATGAGCAGTTCTTC CASSLVNEQFF TRBJ2-1 NA many TRBV12-3/TRBV12-4
TGCAGTGCAAAAGACGGGACTAGCGAAAACTGGCAGTTCTTC CSAKDGTSENWQFF TRBJ2-1 TRBD2 many TRBV20-1
TGCGCCAGCAGCTTTCTCCCTAGCGGGAGTGGCTCTGGGGCCAACGTCCTGACTTTC CASSFLPSGSGSGANVLTF TRBJ2-6 TRBD2 many TRBV5-1
TGCAGTGCCCCCCAGGCCGGGGGTGGTAGCAATCAGCCCCAGCATTTT CSAPQAGGGSNQPQHF TRBJ1-5 NA few TRBV20-1
TGTGCCAGCAGTCCCGGGACAGACCCCGAGGCCTACAATGAGCAGTTCTTC CASSPGTDPEAYNEQFF TRBJ2-1 TRBD1 many TRBV27
TGTGCCAGCAGTTCGGCCGGGACCTACTACGAGCAGTACTTC CASSSAGTYYEQYF TRBJ2-7 NA NA TRBV27
TGCAGTGGGCTGATTGAGGAGGGGGATAGCTACACCTTC CSGLIEEGDSYTF TRBJ1-2 NA many TRBV20-1
TGTGCCAGCAGCTTAGTGACGACGGGGACCCAGTACTTC CASSLVTTGTQYF TRBJ2-5 NA once TRBV7-2
TGTGCCAGCAGCGTAGGTTCTAGCGGGGGATACTACGAGCAGTACTTC CASSVGSSGGYYEQYF TRBJ2-7 TRBD2 NA TRBV9
TGTGCCAGCAGTTTAGACCCCACGAGCGGAGCCTACAATGAGCAGTTCTTC CASSLDPTSGAYNEQFF TRBJ2-1 NA NA TRBV28
TGTGCCACCAGCAGAGGACGGGAGCAGTTCTTC CATSRGREQFF TRBJ2-1 NA NA TRBV15
TGTGCCAGCAGCAGATCTACAGGGACCTACGAGCAGTACTTC CASSRSTGTYEQYF TRBJ2-7 NA NA TRBV7-2
TGTGCCAGCAGTCTCGGGACAGAGAATCAGCCCCAGCATTTT CASSLGTENQPQHF TRBJ1-5 TRBD1 few TRBV27
TGCGCCAGCAGCGTCTCTAGTTTACCCTACAATGAGCAGTTCTTC CASSVSSLPYNEQFF TRBJ2-1 NA few TRBV5-1
TGTGCCAGCAGTGGGCGGGAGGGCCCATCTTACCCACAAGAGACCCAGTACTTC CASSGREGPSYPQETQYF TRBJ2-5 TRBD2 many TRBV4-2
TGTGCCAGCAGCCCTGGTTCCGATTATAGCAATCAGCCCCAGCATTTT CASSPGSDYSNQPQHF TRBJ1-5 NA few TRBV5-5
TGTGCCTGGATTATCTGGGACGGACCGAACACCGGGGAGCTGTTTTTT CAWIIWDGPNTGELFF TRBJ2-2 NA many TRBV30
TGTGCCAGCAGCTTAGACTACAGGGGGCCCTACGAGCAGTACTTC CASSLDYRGPYEQYF TRBJ2-7 TRBD1 NA TRBV11-2
TGTGCCAGCAGCTTCGCGGGAGGGGCCTACGAGCAGTACTTC CASSFAGGAYEQYF TRBJ2-7 TRBD2 NA TRBV5-5
TGTGCCAGCAGCTCTAATAGACTAGCGGGAACCTACAATGAGCAGTTCTTC CASSSNRLAGTYNEQFF TRBJ2-1 TRBD2 NA TRBV7-9
TGCGCCAGCAGCTTGTTAGGGACTGGAGCCTACGAGCAGTACTTC CASSLLGTGAYEQYF TRBJ2-7 NA many TRBV5-1
TGTGCCTGGAGTAATTTGGCTGTTCAAGAGACCCAGTACTTC CAWSNLAVQETQYF TRBJ2-5 NA NA TRBV30
TGCGCCAGCAGCCAAGGGTTTACGACGGATAGCTACGAACAGTACTTC CASSQGFTTDSYEQYF TRBJ2-7 NA NA TRBV4-1
TGTGCCAGCAGCCTATACTTAAACGAAGAGCAGTTCTTC CASSLYLNEEQFF TRBJ2-1 NA once TRBV7-2
TGTGCCAGCAGCCGAGATCTCGGGGTGGCTCAGCCCCAGCATTTT CASSRDLGVAQPQHF TRBJ1-5 NA NA TRBV7-9
TGTGCCAGCAGTTTGAATTTAGGGAACGGGGCCAACGTCCTGACTTTC CASSLNLGNGANVLTF TRBJ2-6 NA many TRBV6-2/TRBV6-3
TGTGCCAGCAGCGTGGAGACACCTAACTATGGCTACACCTTC CASSVETPNYGYTF TRBJ1-2 NA NA TRBV9
TGCAGTGCTAGGACAGGACACGGGGAGCTGTTTTTT CSARTGHGELFF TRBJ2-2 NA many TRBV20-1
TGTGCCAGCAGCTATCACACCGGGGAGCTGTTTTTT CASSYHTGELFF TRBJ2-2 NA many TRBV7-2
TGCGCCAGCAGTGATAGAGGGTATCAAGAGACCCAGTACTTC CASSDRGYQETQYF TRBJ2-5 NA NA TRBV10-2
TGTGCCAGCAGCTTCCTTCGTTTCGGGGGAGAGCAGTACTTC CASSFLRFGGEQYF TRBJ2-7 NA NA TRBV7-9
TGCGCCAGCAGCGAAACAGGGGGCAATCAGCCCCAGCATTTT CASSETGGNQPQHF TRBJ1-5 TRBD1 many TRBV4-1
TGCAGTGCTAGAGCCGAGCGGGGGGGCCTCACAGATACGCAGTATTTT CSARAERGGLTDTQYF TRBJ2-3 TRBD2 NA TRBV20-1
TGTGCCTCAAGGACAGGGGGTAACACTGAAGTTTTCTTT CASRTGGNTEVFF TRBJ1-1 TRBD1 NA TRBV30
TGTGCCAGCAGCCCGGGACACATCTACGAGCAGTACTTC CASSPGHIYEQYF TRBJ2-7 NA many TRBV5-6
TGTGCCAGCAGCCAAGACCTGGCACGTTCCTACGAGCAGTACTTC CASSQDLARSYEQYF TRBJ2-7 NA many TRBV3-1
TGTGCCACCCGGACAGGACTCCCAAATCAGCCCCAGCATTTT CATRTGLPNQPQHF TRBJ1-5 TRBD1 NA TRBV27
TGCAGTGCTAGAGATGACAGGGACCAAGAGACCCAGTACTTC CSARDDRDQETQYF TRBJ2-5 TRBD1 NA TRBV20-1
TGTGCCAGCAGCGTAGGAGGGAAAATAACTGAAGCTTTCTTT CASSVGGKITEAFF TRBJ1-1 NA NA TRBV9
TGTGCCAGCAGCTTAGTAAGGACAGGGGGCCACTATGGCTACACCTTC CASSLVRTGGHYGYTF TRBJ1-2 TRBD1 many TRBV7-2